Listed below are T cell receptor beta chains from one sample, sequenced in a study of prognosis after radiotherapy for stage I lung cancer. One entry per CDR3 protein results from TCRdb running MiXCR on the multiplex PCR reads. This sample has under 50,000 distinct CDR3 sequences, with approximately 24% found just once. The source material was PBMCs, sampled before or after stereotactic body radiation therapy (not recorded which). The receptors derive from a donor aged 50 or older with non-small cell lung cancer. CDR3s leave out the opening cysteine and the closing phenylalanine or tryptophan. Some rows mark clone size as missing; the rest say once, few, many or name a class of expanded clone.

j_gene: TRBJ2-6; v_gene: TRBV4-1; abundance: many; CDR3aa: ASSQTYDRADSGANVLT
j_gene: TRBJ1-5; v_gene: TRBV20-1; abundance: many; CDR3aa: SAISVAGSFYSNQPQH
j_gene: TRBJ2-3; v_gene: TRBV6-1; abundance: medium-sized; CDR3aa: ASSELAGTGVTDTQY
j_gene: TRBJ1-3; v_gene: TRBV7-9; abundance: many; CDR3aa: ASSLAGTGNTIY
j_gene: TRBJ1-2; v_gene: TRBV6-1; abundance: many; CDR3aa: ASCGSTCT
j_gene: TRBJ2-1; v_gene: TRBV5-8; abundance: few; CDR3aa: ASTTVGRRFYNEQF
j_gene: TRBJ1-6; v_gene: TRBV19; abundance: many; CDR3aa: ASSVTGSSASPLH
j_gene: TRBJ1-2; v_gene: TRBV7-3; abundance: many; CDR3aa: ASSPTGPNYGYT
j_gene: TRBJ1-4; v_gene: TRBV27; abundance: many; CDR3aa: ASSSQVWSNEKLF
j_gene: TRBJ1-3; v_gene: TRBV3-1; abundance: many; CDR3aa: ASSPLWGRGPGNTIY
j_gene: TRBJ1-1; v_gene: TRBV20-1; abundance: many; CDR3aa: SADGFGGARNTEAF
j_gene: TRBJ2-1; v_gene: TRBV5-1; abundance: many; CDR3aa: ASSLSVEGNEQF
j_gene: TRBJ1-2; v_gene: TRBV7-3; abundance: NA; CDR3aa: AISPSGTGGLKGYT
j_gene: TRBJ1-2; v_gene: TRBV11-2; abundance: many; CDR3aa: ASSLSTGSYGYT
j_gene: TRBJ1-1; v_gene: TRBV6-2/TRBV6-3; abundance: NA; CDR3aa: ASREEGADIPEAF
j_gene: TRBJ2-7; v_gene: TRBV2; abundance: NA; CDR3aa: ANRDTYEQY
j_gene: TRBJ2-7; v_gene: TRBV24-1; abundance: many; CDR3aa: ATSAPGSGIDEQY
j_gene: TRBJ1-4; v_gene: TRBV18; abundance: many; CDR3aa: ASSPYSGEKLF
j_gene: TRBJ2-3; v_gene: TRBV30; abundance: many; CDR3aa: AWSEEVTDTQY
j_gene: TRBJ2-1; v_gene: TRBV5-1; abundance: many; CDR3aa: ASSLAAGSYNEQF
j_gene: TRBJ2-3; v_gene: TRBV25-1; abundance: many; CDR3aa: ASSEYDRLNTQY
j_gene: TRBJ1-2; v_gene: TRBV28; abundance: many; CDR3aa: ASSLFLGFKAGYT
j_gene: TRBJ2-7; v_gene: TRBV20-1; abundance: many; CDR3aa: SAEPLAGAFDEQY
j_gene: TRBJ2-1; v_gene: TRBV6-1; abundance: many; CDR3aa: ASIGGGGRYNEQF
j_gene: TRBJ1-5; v_gene: TRBV7-9; abundance: NA; CDR3aa: ENTPPVTGLSLSNQPQH
j_gene: TRBJ1-1; v_gene: TRBV12-3/TRBV12-4; abundance: many; CDR3aa: ASSAQMNTEAF
j_gene: TRBJ1-2; v_gene: TRBV2; abundance: many; CDR3aa: ASRETGGQNGYT
j_gene: TRBJ1-2; v_gene: TRBV19; abundance: many; CDR3aa: ASSPDRGYGYT
j_gene: TRBJ2-7; v_gene: TRBV2; abundance: NA; CDR3aa: ASSSTDRTHEQY
j_gene: TRBJ1-2; v_gene: TRBV7-9; abundance: many; CDR3aa: ASSLGTGASYGYT
j_gene: TRBJ1-4; v_gene: TRBV9; abundance: many; CDR3aa: ASSVGTATNEKLF
j_gene: TRBJ2-3; v_gene: TRBV11-2; abundance: many; CDR3aa: ASSLGLEGDTQY
j_gene: TRBJ2-5; v_gene: TRBV7-2; abundance: many; CDR3aa: ASSFSGGAKTQY
j_gene: TRBJ2-6; v_gene: TRBV6-1; abundance: NA; CDR3aa: AISDPNSGANVLT
j_gene: TRBJ1-3; v_gene: TRBV18; abundance: many; CDR3aa: ASSPRSVNSGNTIY
j_gene: TRBJ1-2; v_gene: TRBV15; abundance: many; CDR3aa: ATSRVGKSNYGYT
j_gene: TRBJ2-5; v_gene: TRBV7-8; abundance: many; CDR3aa: ASSPTRQLRETQY
j_gene: TRBJ2-3; v_gene: TRBV6-1; abundance: NA; CDR3aa: TSSPPDRGQVDTQY
j_gene: TRBJ1-5; v_gene: TRBV20-1; abundance: many; CDR3aa: SAYDRYSNQPQH
j_gene: TRBJ2-7; v_gene: TRBV6-2/TRBV6-3; abundance: NA; CDR3aa: ASSSRWITGSYEQY
j_gene: TRBJ2-7; v_gene: TRBV24-1; abundance: many; CDR3aa: ATSTSPHEQY
j_gene: TRBJ2-3; v_gene: TRBV3-1; abundance: many; CDR3aa: ASSLLAGGTDTQY
j_gene: TRBJ1-2; v_gene: TRBV28; abundance: many; CDR3aa: ATRPGPHYGYT
j_gene: TRBJ2-7; v_gene: TRBV20-1; abundance: many; CDR3aa: SGRAQNSYEQY
j_gene: TRBJ2-7; v_gene: TRBV30; abundance: many; CDR3aa: AWQPGGWYEQY
j_gene: TRBJ2-3; v_gene: TRBV27; abundance: many; CDR3aa: ASSPSLAGNTDTQY
j_gene: TRBJ2-2; v_gene: TRBV9; abundance: NA; CDR3aa: ASSPRQVTGELF
j_gene: TRBJ2-3; v_gene: TRBV20-1; abundance: medium-sized; CDR3aa: SARPLAGATDTQY
j_gene: TRBJ2-2; v_gene: TRBV6-1; abundance: many; CDR3aa: ASRSMTVTGELF
j_gene: TRBJ2-7; v_gene: TRBV18; abundance: many; CDR3aa: ASSPPQRGEQY
j_gene: TRBJ1-2; v_gene: TRBV30; abundance: many; CDR3aa: AWSVGRARGYT
j_gene: TRBJ2-1; v_gene: TRBV14; abundance: many; CDR3aa: ASSLRRGNNEQF
j_gene: TRBJ1-4; v_gene: TRBV3-1; abundance: many; CDR3aa: ASSQGLHEKLF
j_gene: TRBJ2-1; v_gene: TRBV18; abundance: many; CDR3aa: ASALTSGAPNLKNEQF
j_gene: TRBJ1-1; v_gene: TRBV15; abundance: NA; CDR3aa: ATSRSNTEAF
j_gene: TRBJ1-4; v_gene: TRBV24-1; abundance: many; CDR3aa: ATSDARSSGGEKLF
j_gene: TRBJ2-4; v_gene: TRBV13; abundance: many; CDR3aa: ASSPPRAKNIQY
j_gene: TRBJ1-1; v_gene: TRBV14; abundance: many; CDR3aa: ASSQAMNTEAF
j_gene: TRBJ2-7; v_gene: TRBV2; abundance: many; CDR3aa: ASSVGGLGEQY
j_gene: TRBJ2-3; v_gene: TRBV12-3/TRBV12-4; abundance: medium-sized; CDR3aa: ASSLFPLITSTDTQY